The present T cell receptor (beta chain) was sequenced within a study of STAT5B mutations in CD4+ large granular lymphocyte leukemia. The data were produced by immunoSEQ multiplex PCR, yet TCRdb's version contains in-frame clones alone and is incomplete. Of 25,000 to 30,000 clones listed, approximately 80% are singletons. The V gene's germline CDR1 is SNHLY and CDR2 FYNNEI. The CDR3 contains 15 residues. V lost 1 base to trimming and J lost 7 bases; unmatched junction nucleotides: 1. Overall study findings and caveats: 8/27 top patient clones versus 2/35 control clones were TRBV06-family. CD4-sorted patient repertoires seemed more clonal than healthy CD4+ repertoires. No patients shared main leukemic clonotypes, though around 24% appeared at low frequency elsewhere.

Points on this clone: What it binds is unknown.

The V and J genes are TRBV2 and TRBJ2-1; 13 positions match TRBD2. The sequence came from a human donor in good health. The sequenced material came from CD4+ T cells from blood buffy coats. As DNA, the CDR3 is TGTGCCAGCAGTGAAGAGGGACTAGCGGGGAATGAGCAGTTCTTC. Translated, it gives CASSEEGLAGNEQFF.